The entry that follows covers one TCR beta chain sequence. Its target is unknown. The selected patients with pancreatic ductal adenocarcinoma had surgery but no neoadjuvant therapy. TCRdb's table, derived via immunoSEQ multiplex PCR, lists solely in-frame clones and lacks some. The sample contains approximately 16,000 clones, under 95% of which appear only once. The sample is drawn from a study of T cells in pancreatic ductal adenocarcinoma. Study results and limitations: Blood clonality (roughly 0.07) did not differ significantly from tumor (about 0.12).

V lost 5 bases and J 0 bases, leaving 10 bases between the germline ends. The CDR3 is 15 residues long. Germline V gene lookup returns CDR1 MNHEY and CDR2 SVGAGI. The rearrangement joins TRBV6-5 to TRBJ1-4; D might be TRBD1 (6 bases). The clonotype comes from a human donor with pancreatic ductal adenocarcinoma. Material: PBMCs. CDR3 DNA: TGTGCCAGCAGTGGACAGCTTGCAACTAATGAAAAACTGTTTTTT. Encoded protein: CASSGQLATNEKLFF.